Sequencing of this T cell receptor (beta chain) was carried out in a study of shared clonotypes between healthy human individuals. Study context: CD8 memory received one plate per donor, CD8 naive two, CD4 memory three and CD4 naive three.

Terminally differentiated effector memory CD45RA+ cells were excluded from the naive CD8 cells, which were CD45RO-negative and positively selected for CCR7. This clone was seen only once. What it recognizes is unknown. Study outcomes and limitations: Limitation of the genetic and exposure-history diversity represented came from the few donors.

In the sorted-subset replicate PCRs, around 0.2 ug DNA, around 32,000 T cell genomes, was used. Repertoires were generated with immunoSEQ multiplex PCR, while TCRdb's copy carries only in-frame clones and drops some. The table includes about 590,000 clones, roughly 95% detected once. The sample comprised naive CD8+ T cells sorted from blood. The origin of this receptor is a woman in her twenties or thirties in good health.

DNA of the CDR3: TGCGCCAGCAGCCAAGTGGAGGGACTAGCGGGAGTTGAGCAGTTCTTC. Its translation is CASSQVEGLAGVEQFF. The chain combines TRBV4-1 with TRBJ2-1; 14 bases align to TRBD2. The V and J ends lost 1 base and 9 bases, in that order; junction bases with no gene match: 5. Germline CDR1 reads MGHRA; CDR2 reads YSYEKL. The CDR3 loop spans 16 amino acids.